This is a list of T cell receptor beta chains from one sample in a study of OX40 agonist ivuxolimab in advanced cancers. The method was immunoSEQ multiplex PCR; TCRdb's version includes in-frame clones alone and lacks a portion of them. The sample lists about 75,000 clones, 70% to 90% occurring once. The sequencing here drew on CD4+ or CD8+ T cells sorted from blood, taken in a trial of the OX40 agonist ivuxolimab. These receptors all stem from an adult with an advanced solid tumor such as melanoma, head and neck, liver or kidney cancer. CDR3s include the opening cysteine and the closing phenylalanine or tryptophan. D genes are given only for firm matches. Clone size is not always given. Where it is, it says once, few, many or a class for expanded clones.

d_call | j_call | clone_size | v_call | cdr3_aa | cdr3_nt
- | TRBJ1-1 | - | TRBV5-4 | CASSLYGGTTEAFF | TGTGCCAGCAGCTTGTACGGGGGAACCACTGAAGCTTTCTTT
TRBD1 | TRBJ1-6 | - | TRBV7-9 | CASSFGTGNNSPLHF | TGTGCCAGCAGCTTTGGGACAGGGAATAATTCACCCCTCCACTTT
TRBD2 | TRBJ2-1 | - | TRBV2 | CASSEANGRGNEQFF | TGTGCCAGCAGTGAAGCGAACGGGAGGGGGAATGAGCAGTTCTTC
TRBD2 | TRBJ2-3 | - | TRBV7-7 | CASSLGLGTDTQYF | TGTGCTAGCAGCTTGGGACTAGGGACAGATACGCAGTATTTT
- | TRBJ2-3 | few | TRBV9 | CASSVDVADTQYF | TGTGCCAGCAGCGTAGACGTAGCGGATACGCAGTATTTT
- | TRBJ2-5 | - | TRBV6-6 | CASSYSRYQETQYF | TGTGCCAGCAGTTACTCGAGGTACCAAGAGACCCAGTACTTC
- | TRBJ1-2 | - | TRBV5-4 | CASSTPGVIGYTF | TGTGCCAGCAGCACCCCAGGGGTTATTGGCTACACCTTC
- | TRBJ1-5 | - | TRBV5-4 | CASSLAGDSNQPQHF | TGTGCCAGCAGCTTGGCAGGGGATAGCAATCAGCCCCAGCATTTT
- | TRBJ2-2 | few | TRBV19 | CASSILQVTPNTGELFF | TGTGCCAGTAGTATTCTACAGGTGACGCCGAACACCGGGGAGCTGTTTTTT
TRBD2 | TRBJ2-2 | - | TRBV18 | CASSPTTSGNTGELFF | TGTGCCAGCTCACCGACGACTAGCGGGAACACCGGGGAGCTGTTTTTT
- | TRBJ2-7 | - | TRBV19 | CASSVTSGYEQYF | TGTGCCAGTAGCGTGACAAGCGGGTACGAGCAGTACTTC
TRBD1 | TRBJ1-2 | - | TRBV6-6 | CASSSTGTGVRYGYTF | TGTGCCAGCAGTTCGACCGGGACAGGGGTACGCTATGGCTACACCTTC
TRBD2 | TRBJ2-1 | once | TRBV19 | CASSYSGRNNEQFF | TGTGCCAGTAGTTATAGCGGGAGAAACAATGAGCAGTTCTTC
TRBD1 | TRBJ2-4 | - | TRBV14 | CASSQLRDRYYF | TGTGCCAGCAGCCAACTCCGGGACAGGTATTACTTC
- | TRBJ1-2 | - | TRBV18 | CASTPTGPYGYTF | TGTGCCAGCACGCCGACAGGACCCTATGGCTACACCTTC
- | TRBJ1-4 | once | TRBV11-2 | CASSPVGLNEKLFF | TGTGCCAGCAGCCCCGTTGGGCTAAATGAAAAACTGTTTTTT
TRBD1 | TRBJ2-7 | - | TRBV10-3 | CAISGAGTGFLSYEQYF | TGTGCCATCAGTGGGGCCGGGACAGGGTTTCTAAGCTACGAGCAGTACTTC
TRBD1 | TRBJ1-4 | - | TRBV28 | CASRGQGDGEKLFF | TGTGCCAGCAGGGGACAGGGTGATGGTGAAAAACTGTTTTTT
- | TRBJ1-6 | once | TRBV2 | CASRVHRDGALHF | TGTGCCAGCAGAGTACACAGGGATGGAGCCCTCCACTTT
- | TRBJ2-2 | - | TRBV7-7 | CASSPWTRNTGELFF | TGTGCTAGCAGCCCCTGGACAAGGAACACCGGGGAGCTGTTTTTT
- | TRBJ2-7 | few | TRBV6-1 | CASRAGTSISYEQYF | TGTGCCAGCAGAGCCGGGACATCGATCTCCTACGAGCAGTACTTC
- | TRBJ2-5 | - | TRBV10-3 | CAINGGVEETQYF | TGTGCCATCAACGGGGGCGTTGAAGAGACCCAGTACTTC
- | TRBJ1-2 | - | TRBV21-1 | CASVILGVPPANYGYTF | TGTGCCAGCGTGATTTTAGGGGTCCCCCCAGCTAACTATGGCTACACCTTC
- | TRBJ1-5 | once | TRBV6-1 | CASSKDSFSNQPQHF | TGTGCCAGCAGTAAAGACAGTTTTAGCAATCAGCCCCAGCATTTT
- | TRBJ1-2 | - | TRBV5-1 | CASPFGRETGDGYTF | TGCGCCAGCCCCTTCGGACGTGAGACAGGAGATGGCTACACCTTC
- | TRBJ2-1 | - | TRBV19 | CASTPGTSSYNEQFF | TGTGCCAGTACTCCCGGGACGAGCTCCTACAATGAGCAGTTCTTC